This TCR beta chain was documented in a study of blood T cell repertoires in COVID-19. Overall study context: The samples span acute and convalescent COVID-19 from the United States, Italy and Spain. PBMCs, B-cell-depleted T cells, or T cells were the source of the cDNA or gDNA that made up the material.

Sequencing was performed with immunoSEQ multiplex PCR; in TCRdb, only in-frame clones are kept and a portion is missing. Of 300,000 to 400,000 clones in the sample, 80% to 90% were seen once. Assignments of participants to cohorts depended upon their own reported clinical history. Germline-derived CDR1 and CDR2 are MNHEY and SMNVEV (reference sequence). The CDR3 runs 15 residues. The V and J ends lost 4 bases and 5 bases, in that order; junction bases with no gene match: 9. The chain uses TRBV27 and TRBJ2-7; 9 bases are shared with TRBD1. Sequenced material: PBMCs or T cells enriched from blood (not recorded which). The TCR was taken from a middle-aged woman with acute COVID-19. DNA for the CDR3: TGTGCCAGCAGTTCCACCGGGACAGGGTCACACGAGCAGTACTTC. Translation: CASSSTGTGSHEQYF.